This T cell receptor (beta chain) was identified during a study of shared clonotypes between healthy human individuals. The naive CD8 subset, CD45RO-negative cells positively selected for CCR7, excluded terminally differentiated effector memory CD45RA+ cells. Clones were sequenced by immunoSEQ multiplex PCR, and TCRdb holds only the in-frame ones, with some missing. The data show roughly 810,000 clones, with around 96% seen just once and under 0.3% held by the top ten. The clonotype originates from a man under 40 in good health. What was sequenced was naive CD8+ T cells sorted from blood.

The CDR3 loop reads CASSPGIHLDEQYF. The CDR3 DNA reads as TGTGCCAGCAGCCCCGGGATCCACTTGGACGAGCAGTACTTC. The rearrangement uses TRBV7-6 and TRBJ2-7, with D possibly TRBD2 on 5 matching bases. This CDR3 has 14 amino acids. V lost 5 bases and J 5 bases, leaving 16 bases between the germline ends. Looked up from germline, CDR1 is SGHVS and CDR2 is FNYEAQ.